Below are 30 T cell receptor beta chains sequenced from a single sample in a study of PD-1 blockade in classical Hodgkin lymphoma. The patients all showed relapse after autologous stem cell transplantation, while their brentuximab vedotin exposure varied. The repertoire was sequenced with immunoSEQ multiplex PCR; TCRdb's copy has only in-frame clones and lacks some. This sample has fewer than 20,000 clones, with about 81% found just once. Sequencing was performed on peripheral blood mononuclear cells (PBMCs), taken at baseline. The source of these receptors is a human donor with classical Hodgkin lymphoma.

J is TRBJ1-4 and V is TRBV5-6; D is possibly TRBD1 (6 bases). CDR1 and CDR2 from the germline V gene are SGHDT and YYEEEE. CDR3 length: 13 residues. With 1 base removed from V and 8 bases from J, the gap between germline ends came to 9 bases. The CDR3, as DNA: TGTGCCAGCAGCTTGCAGGGGCCGGAAAAACTGTTTTTT. This encodes CASSLQGPEKLFF.

The CDR3 DNA sequence: TGTGCCAGCAGTCGCTCGGCCAGGGCGGTCACTCGGGAGACCCAGTACTTC. Amino acid sequence: CASSRSARAVTRETQYF. This rearrangement joins TRBV27 to TRBJ2-5; possible D gene TRBD1, 5 bases. The CDR3 extends over 17 amino acids. With 5 bases removed from V and 5 bases from J, the gap between germline ends came to 24 bases. The germline V gene encodes CDR1 MNHEY and CDR2 SMNVEV (reference sequence).

The chain carries TRBV25-1 and TRBJ2-2; unclear D gene. CDR3 length: 13 residues. Germline V gene lookup returns CDR1 MGHDK and CDR2 SYGVNS. Trimming removed 6 bases from V and 2 bases from J, with 7 bases in between. CDR3 nucleotide sequence: TGTGCCAGCAGGTGGCACAACACCGGGGAGCTGTTTTTT. Translation gives CASRWHNTGELFF.

The chain links TRBV7-8 to TRBJ1-2; no clear D. CDR1 is SGHVS, CDR2 FQNEAQ, per germline. The CDR3 runs to 15 residues. Trimming took off 1 base at V and 0 bases at J, with 9 bases between the two ends. As DNA, the CDR3 is TGTGCCAGCAGCTTAGTTGTCGGGTCTAACTATGGCTACACCTTC. It encodes CASSLVVGSNYGYTF.

The CDR3 DNA reads TGTGCCAGCAGTTTATTCTTCTCGGCAGCTACTTCCTACGAGCAGTACTTC. Translating gives CASSLFFSAATSYEQYF. The gene calls are TRBV27 and TRBJ2-7; D gene uncertain. The CDR3 is 17 amino acids. Trimming shortened V by 1 base and J by 1 base, and 17 bases separated the two germline ends. Germline V lookup: CDR1 MNHEY, CDR2 SMNVEV (reference sequence).

The chain has TRBV2 and TRBJ1-4; TRBD1 might be the D (5 bases). This CDR3 has 16 amino acids. Germline assignment: CDR1 SNHLY and CDR2 FYNNEI. V lost 6 bases, J lost 3 bases, and 17 bases lay in between. In nucleotides, the CDR3 is TGTGCCAGCAGGGATAAAGGGAGGGGTTCTAATGAAAAACTGTTTTTT. This gives the protein CASRDKGRGSNEKLFF.

The chain joins TRBV9 to TRBJ2-3; D gene ambiguous. Trimming stripped 0 bases from V and 10 bases from J, with 12 bases between. The CDR3 totals 13 residues. Per the germline V gene, CDR1 is SGDLS and CDR2 is YYNGEE. CDR3 amino acids: CASSVGRFSPQYF. CDR3 DNA: TGTGCCAGCAGCGTAGGAAGATTCTCGCCGCAGTATTTT.

The sample holds one count of this clone. This chain joins TRBV19 and TRBJ2-7; 7 bases fit TRBD1. CDR1 is LNHDA, CDR2 SQIVND, per germline (reference sequence). The CDR3 extends over 13 amino acids. V was pared by 1 base and J by 6 bases, with 3 bases of the junction left unmatched. CDR3 bases: TGTGCCAGTAGTATAGGGGACAGTTCCGAGCAGTACTTC. Translated, it gives CASSIGDSSEQYF.

The V gene is TRBV6-4, the J gene TRBJ2-1, with a possible D match to TRBD1 (6 bases). Germline CDR1 reads MRHNA; CDR2 reads SNTAGT. This CDR3 region has 15 residues. Trimming left V 4 bases short and J 5 bases short, with 15 bases between. CDR3 in amino acids: CASSVDEGGHNEQFF. Here the CDR3 DNA reads TGTGCCAGCAGTGTCGACGAAGGGGGACACAATGAGCAGTTCTTC.

The chain links TRBV4-3 to TRBJ2-2; maybe TRBD1 (6 bases). V lost 3 bases to trimming and J lost 4 bases, with 15 bases between them. The CDR3 has 16 residues. CDR1 and CDR2 (germline): LGHNA, YSLEER. The CDR3 is CASSHHVRTATGELFF. The CDR3 region has the DNA TGCGCCAGCAGCCACCACGTCCGGACAGCCACCGGGGAGCTGTTTTTT.

The chain's CDR3 is CASTSYNEQFF. The CDR3 region has the DNA TGTGCCAGCACCAGTTACAATGAGCAGTTCTTC. The genes are TRBV6-5 and TRBJ2-1, with D hard to call. Trimming stripped 7 bases from V and 4 bases from J, with 5 bases between. CDR3 length: 11 amino acids. Per germline, CDR1 MNHEY and CDR2 SVGAGI.

A single count supports this clone. The rearrangement links TRBV4-1 to TRBJ1-1, with D perhaps TRBD1 (5 bases). Between the trimmed V and J ends, which lost 3 bases and 4 bases, there was a span of 15 bases. Germline-derived CDR1 and CDR2 are MGHRA and YSYEKL. The CDR3 runs to 15 residues. The CDR3 sequence is CASSHSGKRGTEAFF. DNA of the CDR3: TGCGCCAGCAGCCACTCAGGGAAGAGGGGCACTGAAGCTTTCTTT.

The chain combines TRBV7-9 with TRBJ2-1; 9 nucleotides agree with TRBD2. This CDR3 contains 16 residues. Trimming took 5 bases from V and 7 from J; bases not matched to a gene: 12. Germline values: CDR1 SEHNR, CDR2 FQNEAQ (reference sequence). The CDR3 spells CASSPPSAGGGNEQFF. CDR3 DNA: TGTGCCAGCAGCCCCCCATCAGCGGGGGGTGGAAATGAGCAGTTCTTC.

The gene calls are TRBV28 and TRBJ2-7; TRBD1 is a possible D gene (7 bases). Per the germline V gene, CDR1 is MDHEN and CDR2 is SYDVKM. V lost 5 bases and J lost 6, with 17 bases in between. This CDR3 has 14 amino acids. The CDR3: CASSPFRGAIEQYF. CDR3 DNA: TGTGCCAGCAGTCCATTCAGGGGGGCGATCGAGCAGTACTTC.

Comments on this clone: The junction differs from germline at one of its ends, possibly a read error. This chain joins TRBV4-3 and TRBJ2-1; D may correspond to TRBD1 or TRBD2 (6 bases each). Germline-derived CDR1 and CDR2 are LGHNA and YSLEER. CDR3 size: 16 residues. The CDR3 DNA is TGCGCCGGCAGCCAAGATTTTCAGATTAAGGGGGGTGAGCAGTTCTTC. Translating gives CAGSQDFQIKGGEQFF.

The genes are TRBV10-3 and TRBJ2-5; 7 positions agree with TRBD1. There are 14 residues in the CDR3. V lost 5 bases and J lost 2; bases outside the gene matches: 5. Looked up from germline, CDR1 is ENHRY and CDR2 is SYGVKD. The CDR3 region is CAISSLTGQETQYF. The CDR3 DNA sequence: TGTGCCATCAGTTCCCTGACAGGGCAAGAGACCCAGTACTTC.

This clone was detected once. The chain uses TRBV28 and TRBJ2-3; 8 nucleotides line up with TRBD2. V dropped 4 bases and J dropped 4; count of bases not matched to a gene: 4. The CDR3 has 14 residues. Germline-derived CDR1 and CDR2 are MDHEN and SYDVKM. The CDR3 spells CASSSGLAADTQYF. In DNA form, the CDR3 reads TGTGCCAGCAGTTCAGGACTAGCCGCAGATACGCAGTATTTT.

The chain carries TRBV9 and TRBJ2-2; 7 bases match TRBD2. This CDR3 has 16 residues. Per germline, CDR1 SGDLS and CDR2 YYNGEE. J lost 1 base, V lost 0 bases, and 3 bases had no gene match. The CDR3 here is CASSVESSGNTGELFF. The CDR3 coding sequence is TGTGCCAGCAGCGTAGAGTCTAGCGGGAACACCGGGGAGCTGTTTTTT.

This chain connects TRBV28 to TRBJ1-1, with 8 nucleotides matching TRBD1. With V trimmed by 3 bases and J by 2 bases, 14 bases remained unmatched. CDR1 MDHEN and CDR2 SYDVKM come from the germline V gene. CDR3 length equals 18 residues. CDR3 DNA: TGTGCCAGCAGTTTCATTCAAGGACAGGGAGGATCCAACACTGAAGCTTTCTTT. It is translated as CASSFIQGQGGSNTEAFF.

Comment on this clone: Other nucleotide sequences in the sample specify the same CDR3. The chain combines TRBV7-2 with TRBJ2-5, with D possibly TRBD1 on 5 matching bases. This CDR3 comprises 13 residues. V was pared by 3 bases and J by 5 bases, with 10 bases between. Germline V gene lookup returns CDR1 SGHTA and CDR2 FQGNSA. CDR3 in amino acids: CASSLGPRETQYF. Written as DNA, the CDR3 is TGTGCCAGCAGCTTGGGGCCTCGCGAGACCCAGTACTTC.

Worth noting for this clone: An end of the junction differs from the germline gene, which may be a read error. This chain connects TRBV2 to TRBJ2-7, with D possibly being TRBD2 (5 bases). Germline V gene sequence: CDR1 SNHLY, CDR2 FYNNEI. The CDR3 extends over 12 amino acids. The CDR3 here is CASREEGYEQYF. CDR3 DNA sequence: TGTGCCAGCAGAGAAGAGGGCTACGAGCAGTACTTC.

V gene TRBV6-6 combines with J gene TRBJ2-5; D is tentatively TRBD1 or TRBD2 (6 bases each). Per germline, CDR1 MNHNY and CDR2 SVGAGI (reference sequence). The V gene lost 2 bases and the J gene lost 5 bases, with 12 bases spanning the gap. This CDR3 has 14 residues. The CDR3 sequence: CASSYRGDGETQYF. The CDR3 DNA follows: TGTGCCAGCAGTTACAGGGGGGACGGGGAGACCCAGTACTTC.

The chain employs TRBV7-9 and TRBJ1-3; D not certain. CDR1 SEHNR and CDR2 FQNEAQ come from the germline V gene (reference sequence). This CDR3 region has 14 residues. V lost 4 bases and J 5 bases, leaving 12 bases between the germline ends. The chain's CDR3 is CASSWPPRRNTIYF. The CDR3 DNA reads TGTGCCAGCAGCTGGCCGCCTCGCCGAAACACCATATATTTT.

The CDR3 nucleotides are TGTGCCAGCAGCTTGAGCGTAACAGCAAACACCGGGGAGCTGTTTTTT. Translated: CASSLSVTANTGELFF. The genes are TRBV5-6 and TRBJ2-2, with D uncertain. The CDR3 totals 16 residues. The V end lost 1 base, the J end lost 2 bases, and 12 bases lay between the germline ends. Germline V CDR1 and CDR2: SGHDT, YYEEEE. Using reference TRBV5-6 and TRBJ2-2 for the parts outside the CDR3, the full variable domain is DAGVTQSPTHLIKTRGQQVTLRCSPKSGHDTVSWYQQALGQGPQFIFQYYEEEERQRGNFPDRFSGHQFPNYSSELNVNALLLGDSALYLCASSLSVTANTGELFFGEGSRLTVL.

This clone was seen a few times. A read error may explain this, as a much larger clone is one base away. This sample includes further DNA sequences coding for the same CDR3. This chain joins TRBV27 and TRBJ1-2, with D possibly matching TRBD1 (5 bases). CDR1 and CDR2 (germline): MNHEY, SMNVEV (reference sequence). The CDR3 runs to 17 residues. Trimming removed 3 bases from V and 0 bases from J, with 17 bases in between. CDR3 coding DNA: TGTGCCAGCAGTTTCCGGGCGGGGGGGGGAGCTAACTATGGCTACACCTTC. Translating it yields CASSFRAGGGANYGYTF.

The chain combines TRBV7-9 with TRBJ2-5; D unresolved. The V end lost 5 bases, the J end lost 0 bases, and 22 bases lay between the germline ends. The CDR3 length is 18 residues. CDR1 is SEHNR, CDR2 FQNEAQ, per germline (reference sequence). CDR3 in DNA: TGTGCCAGCAGCCCTCGTGGAGTTGCAGGCTTAAACCAAGAGACCCAGTACTTC. It specifies CASSPRGVAGLNQETQYF.

The chain joins TRBV7-9 to TRBJ2-7; D gene unclear. The CDR3 runs 13 residues. Between the trimmed V and J ends, which lost 4 bases and 4 bases, there was a span of 11 bases. The germline CDR1 and CDR2 sequences are SEHNR and FQNEAQ (reference sequence). The CDR3 loop is CASSSKGLYEQYF. For the CDR3, the DNA is TGTGCCAGCAGCTCCAAGGGTTTATACGAGCAGTACTTC. Based on the CDR3 plus reference TRBV7-9 and TRBJ2-7, the full variable domain is DTGVSQNPRHKITKRGQNVTFRCDPISEHNRLYWYRQTLGQGPEFLTYFQNEAQLEKSRLLSDRFSAERPKGSFSTLEIQRTEQGDSAMYLCASSSKGLYEQYFGPGTRLTVT.

The genes are TRBV5-6 and TRBJ2-5; TRBD2 might be the D (6 bases). This CDR3 is 14 amino acids long. The ends were cut back, 0 bases at V and 3 bases at J, with 9 bases in the middle. Per the germline V gene, CDR1 is SGHDT and CDR2 is YYEEEE. CDR3 DNA sequence: TGTGCCAGCAGCTTGGCGCGGGGAGAAGAGACCCAGTACTTC. This sequence encodes CASSLARGEETQYF.

The J gene is TRBJ1-6, the V gene TRBV7-3; D is possibly TRBD1 (5 bases). With 5 bases removed from V and 9 bases from J, the gap between germline ends came to 11 bases. CDR1 SGHTA and CDR2 FQGTGA come from the germline V gene. The CDR3 is 13 residues long. CDR3 in DNA: TGTGCCAGCAGCCGCGGGGGAGGTTCACCCCTCCACTTT. This codes for CASSRGGGSPLHF.

By sample share, this clone is medium-sized. This CDR3 is CASSQAPGQGAYEQYF. CDR3 bases: TGCGCCAGCAGCCAAGCGCCGGGACAGGGGGCGTACGAGCAGTACTTC. The V gene is TRBV4-3, the J gene TRBJ2-7; 12 bases match TRBD1. Trimming cost V 1 base and J 4 bases; bases outside gene matches: 5. Germline V gene data show CDR1 as LGHNA and CDR2 as YSLEER. This CDR3 is 16 amino acids long.